The 15 T cell receptor beta chains below come from one sample, sequenced in a study of PD-1 blockade in mismatch repair-deficient tumors. The data were produced by immunoSEQ multiplex PCR, yet TCRdb's version contains in-frame clones alone and is incomplete. The sample has roughly 130,000 clones, roughly 86% seen once; the top ten hold about 10%. Material: peripheral blood, obtained 72 weeks after starting pembrolizumab. These receptors all come from an adult with mismatch repair-deficient cancer.

The genes are TRBV29-1 and TRBJ2-7, with 7 bases identical to TRBD1. The CDR3 is 13 residues long. Germline CDR1 and CDR2: SQVTM and ANQGSEA. The J segment lost 3 bases and the V segment lost 6 bases, leaving 8 bases of the junction unmatched. The CDR3 loop reads CSVVTGSVYEQYF. DNA of the CDR3: TGCAGCGTCGTGACAGGGTCTGTCTACGAGCAGTACTTC.

The chain recombines TRBV10-3 with TRBJ2-1, with 7 bases aligning to TRBD1. J was trimmed by 3 bases and V by 2 bases; bases with no gene match: 7. The CDR3 loop spans 16 amino acids. Per the germline V gene, CDR1 is ENHRY and CDR2 is SYGVKD. The CDR3 region is CAISENRQGSYNEQFF. The CDR3 bases are TGTGCCATCAGTGAGAATAGACAGGGAAGCTACAATGAGCAGTTCTTC.

This chain joins TRBV28 and TRBJ1-3; perhaps TRBD1 as D (6 bases). V lost 3 bases to trimming and J lost 0 bases, with 9 bases between them. From germline, CDR1 is MDHEN and CDR2 SYDVKM. CDR3 size: 15 residues. The CDR3 DNA is TGTGCCAGCAGTTTGTTGACAGGCTCTGGAAACACCATATATTTT. This translates into CASSLLTGSGNTIYF.

The rearrangement joins TRBV28 to TRBJ2-4, with TRBD1 matching 10 bases. This CDR3 has 16 residues. Trimming removed 3 bases from V and 3 bases from J; junction bases left unmatched: 5. Looked up from germline, CDR1 is MDHEN and CDR2 is SYDVKM. The DNA for the CDR3 is TGTGCCAGCAGTTTGACAGGGGGCTTATTCAAAAACATTCAGTACTTC. Residues: CASSLTGGLFKNIQYF.

The rearrangement links TRBV5-1 to TRBJ2-7; no clear D. Germline V gene data show CDR1 as SGHRS and CDR2 as YFSETQ. The V end lost 4 bases, the J end lost 2 bases, and 16 bases lay between the germline ends. CDR3 length: 15 residues. The CDR3 DNA is TGCGCCAGCAGCAAAGACCCAGGATTCACCTACGAGCAGTACTTC. Translation gives CASSKDPGFTYEQYF.

The gene calls are TRBV14 and TRBJ2-5; weak D call: TRBD2 (5 bases). This CDR3 has 15 amino acids. V gave up 0 bases and J gave up 4 bases, with 12 bases separating them. CDR1 and CDR2 (germline): SGHDN, FVKESK. CDR3 in DNA: TGTGCCAGCAGCCAAGATTTAGGCGGGCGAGAGACCCAGTACTTC. Protein product: CASSQDLGGRETQYF.

The chain is built from TRBV5-6 and TRBJ1-2; D not certain. Trimming left V 1 base short and J 4 bases short, with 5 bases between. Germline V gene data show CDR1 as SGHDT and CDR2 as YYEEEE. This CDR3 region has 12 residues. The CDR3 sequence is CASSLPGYGYTF. CDR3 coding DNA: TGTGCCAGCAGCTTGCCTGGCTATGGCTACACCTTC.

J is TRBJ2-4 and V is TRBV9, with D perhaps matching TRBD2 (5 bases). The CDR3 is 15 residues long. CDR1 is SGDLS and CDR2 is YYNGEE in the germline V gene. The V end was cut by 4 bases, the J end by 0 bases, with 11 bases between. CDR3 bases: TGTGCCAGCAGCCCCGGACTGCTAGCCAAAAACATTCAGTACTTC. Protein sequence: CASSPGLLAKNIQYF.

The chain links TRBV11-3 to TRBJ2-7; weak D call: TRBD1 (7 bases). V lost 2 bases and J 2 bases, leaving 10 bases between the germline ends. Looked up from germline, CDR1 is SGHNT and CDR2 is YENEEA. The CDR3 runs 14 residues. The CDR3 reads CASSLSGGTYEQYF. The CDR3, as DNA: TGTGCCAGCAGCTTATCAGGGGGGACCTACGAGCAGTACTTC.

The V gene is TRBV4-1, the J gene TRBJ2-1; 7 bases map to TRBD2. The trim removed 0 bases at V and 4 bases at J, leaving 6 bases unmatched. CDR1 and CDR2 (germline): MGHRA, YSYEKL. The CDR3 loop spans 16 amino acids. Here the CDR3 DNA reads TGCGCCAGCAGCCAAGATGGCAGCGGGGAATACAATGAGCAGTTCTTC. It is translated as CASSQDGSGEYNEQFF.

J is TRBJ2-5 and V is TRBV9, with a weak D call TRBD2 (5 bases). With 3 bases removed from V and 0 bases from J, the gap between germline ends came to 12 bases. There are 15 residues in the CDR3. Per the germline V gene, CDR1 is SGDLS and CDR2 is YYNGEE. CDR3 DNA sequence: TGTGCCAGCAGCGCCACCTCGCGGGACCAAGAGACCCAGTACTTC. Translation gives CASSATSRDQETQYF. Supplemented by reference TRBV9 and TRBJ2-5, the full variable domain reads DSGVTQTPKHLITATGQRVTLRCSPRSGDLSVYWYQQSLDQGLQFLIQYYNGEERAKGNILERFSAQQFPDLHSELNLSSLELGDSALYFCASSATSRDQETQYFGPGTRLLVL.

This rearrangement joins TRBV9 to TRBJ2-7; 12 bases agree with TRBD1. This CDR3 region has 14 residues. The J segment lost 8 bases and the V segment lost 2 bases, leaving 5 bases of the junction unmatched. Germline lookup yields CDR1 SGDLS and CDR2 YYNGEE. DNA of the CDR3: TGTGCCAGCAGCGTGGGGACAGGGGGCGAAAAGCAGTACTTC. Translation: CASSVGTGGEKQYF. Full variable domain (outside the CDR3, taken from reference TRBV9 and TRBJ2-7): DSGVTQTPKHLITATGQRVTLRCSPRSGDLSVYWYQQSLDQGLQFLIQYYNGEERAKGNILERFSAQQFPDLHSELNLSSLELGDSALYFCASSVGTGGEKQYFGPGTRLTVT.

The J gene is TRBJ2-1, the V gene TRBV4-3, with 7 bases fitting TRBD2. The junction had 15 bases not matched to a gene; V was cut back by 0 bases and J by 4 bases. The CDR3 sequence is 19 residues long. Germline lookup yields CDR1 LGHNA and CDR2 YSLEER. The CDR3 loop reads CASSQDPAGVRVRYNEQFF. CDR3 DNA: TGCGCCAGCAGCCAAGATCCGGCGGGAGTTAGGGTCCGTTACAATGAGCAGTTCTTC.

The V and J genes are TRBV21-1 and TRBJ2-3; the listed D gene, TRBD2, was not tested against the DNA. TRBV21-1 is annotated as a pseudogene. This CDR3 is built from 20 residues. The CDR3 nucleotides are TGTGCCAGCAGCAAAGCGGCGGGGACTAGCGGGAGTTTTCCCACAGATACGCAGTATTTT. This encodes CASSKAAGTSGSFPTDTQYF.

The rearrangement links TRBV7-9 to TRBJ2-1, with D tentatively TRBD2 (5 bases). The CDR3 extends over 11 amino acids. CDR1 is SEHNR and CDR2 is FQNEAQ in the germline V gene (reference sequence). V lost 6 bases and J lost 9, with 9 bases in between. CDR3 sequence (DNA): TGTGCCAGCAGGCGGACTTTTGAGCAGTTCTTC. Translation gives CASRRTFEQFF.